Sequencing of this T cell receptor (beta chain) was carried out in a study of OX40 agonist ivuxolimab in advanced cancers. Study-wide results and caveats: Clonal expansion among partial responders at 0.1-3.0 mg/kg ranked near the lowest.

Concerning this clone itself: As yet, its antigen is unknown.

Clones were read by immunoSEQ multiplex PCR, and TCRdb kept only the in-frame ones, dropping some. The table lists 65,000 to 70,000 clones, around 90% of them singletons. Per germline, CDR1 SSHAT and CDR2 FNYEAQ (reference sequence). The CDR3 length is 13 residues. The V and J ends lost 5 bases and 1 base respectively, with 8 bases between them. The receptor's source is an adult with an advanced solid tumor such as melanoma, head and neck, liver or kidney cancer. The sample here was CD4+ or CD8+ T cells sorted from blood, taken in a trial of the OX40 agonist ivuxolimab. The rearrangement joins TRBV7-7 to TRBJ2-5; D ambiguous. CDR3 protein: CASSTMVQETQYF. The CDR3 DNA reads TGTGCCAGCAGCACCATGGTCCAAGAGACCCAGTACTTC.